This TCR beta chain was recovered during a study of blood T cells in healthy people across ages. Study information: Researchers report that template switching captured about one barcoded beta molecule per two T cells.

Study conclusions and caveats: In older individuals, TCR beta diversity per million T cells was lower, falling roughly linearly with age.

This clonotype has more than one count but fewer than ten. Its matching antigen is unknown. CDR3 length: 16 amino acids. From germline, CDR1 is SGHRS and CDR2 YFSETQ. With a J-beta primer mix and a sample-barcoded 5' primer, a second PCR ran roughly 6 to 11 cycles. From each sample, at least 3 million paired-end reads containing CDR3 were obtained. Using its own MiXCR run on the 5' RACE reads, TCRdb lists one record per CDR3 protein. Found here are hundreds of thousands of distinct CDR3 sequences, approximately 52% of them singletons; the top ten hold about 14%. The receptor was isolated from a woman of 80 years or more in good health. The J gene is TRBJ2-1, the V gene TRBV5-1; TRBD2 aligns across 10 bases. The J call may be faulty, since TRBJ2-7 better matches the DNA end. Source material: blood. DNA for the CDR3: TGCGCCAGCAGCTTGGAGCGGGGGGGGTCCTACAATGAGCAGTACTTC. Translation gives CASSLERGGSYNEQYF.